These 31 T cell receptor beta chains came from one sample sequenced in a study of PD-1 blockade in classical Hodgkin lymphoma. Time point denoted: cycle 4 day 1 (C4D1), after six to seven weeks of nivolumab. After autologous stem cell transplantation all patients relapsed, and prior brentuximab vedotin exposure differed between cohorts. CD4+ T cells were purified from thawed PBMCs by magnetic negative selection. Sequenced by immunoSEQ multiplex PCR; TCRdb stores in-frame clones only, minus some. Of around 26,000 clones listed, roughly 80% are singletons. The sequencing used CD4+ T cells from blood, collected before the fourth cycle of nivolumab. The receptor source for this set is a human donor with classical Hodgkin lymphoma.

The chain carries TRBV29-1 and TRBJ1-1; no reliable D call. Germline-derived CDR1 and CDR2 are SQVTM and ANQGSEA. The germline V and J ends were trimmed by 4 bases and 1 base, with 10 bases remaining between them. The CDR3 covers 13 residues. The chain's CDR3 is CSVVVQQNTEAFF. CDR3 DNA: TGCAGCGTTGTGGTACAGCAGAACACTGAAGCTTTCTTT.

In regard to this clone: The same CDR3 can be traced to other DNA sequences in this sample. This chain links TRBV20-1 with TRBJ1-1; no clear D. CDR3 length equals 11 residues. Germline values: CDR1 DFQATT, CDR2 SNEGSKA (reference sequence). The V end was cut by 6 bases, the J end by 3 bases, with 8 bases between. The CDR3 DNA is TGCAGTGCGCAGAGGGACACTGAAGCTTTCTTT. Translated, it gives CSAQRDTEAFF.

This sequence joins TRBV5-1 and TRBJ2-1; 12 bases align to TRBD2. The CDR3 length is 15 residues. V lost 4 bases and J lost 10; bases outside the gene matches: 9. Germline V gene lookup returns CDR1 SGHRS and CDR2 YFSETQ. The CDR3 region is CASSMTSGGAGEQFF. The DNA of the CDR3 is TGCGCCAGCAGCATGACTAGCGGGGGTGCCGGGGAGCAGTTCTTC.

This clone was seen once. The chain links TRBV5-6 to TRBJ1-2; D gene ambiguous. Trimming shortened V by 0 bases and J by 4 bases, and 10 bases separated the two germline ends. The germline V gene has CDR1 SGHDT and CDR2 YYEEEE. This CDR3 comprises 14 residues. The CDR3 loop reads CASSLGEGGYGYTF. The CDR3 coding sequence is TGTGCCAGCAGCTTGGGCGAGGGTGGCTATGGCTACACCTTC.

The chain recombines TRBV5-6 with TRBJ2-1; 10 nucleotides match TRBD2. The CDR3 length is 14 residues. Germline V CDR1 and CDR2: SGHDT, YYEEEE. Germline trimming cut 4 bases from V and 6 bases from J; bases unmatched to any gene: 4. The chain's CDR3 is CASSPGLASNEQFF. In DNA, the CDR3 is TGTGCCAGCAGCCCGGGACTAGCGAGCAATGAGCAGTTCTTC. The variable domain in full, completed from reference TRBV5-6 and TRBJ2-1, reads DAGVTQSPTHLIKTRGQQVTLRCSPKSGHDTVSWYQQALGQGPQFIFQYYEEEERQRGNFPDRFSGHQFPNYSSELNVNALLLGDSALYLCASSPGLASNEQFFGPGTRLTVL.

The chain carries TRBV11-2 and TRBJ1-5; a possible D gene is TRBD1 (5 bases). In germline, CDR1 is SGHAT, CDR2 FQNNGV. There are 13 residues in the CDR3. V lost 2 bases and J lost 5, with 7 bases in between. The chain's CDR3 is CASSLQGYQPQHF. DNA for the CDR3: TGTGCCAGCAGCTTACAGGGCTATCAGCCCCAGCATTTT.

The chain couples TRBV7-2 to TRBJ2-2, with D tentatively TRBD2 (6 bases). Looked up from germline, CDR1 is SGHTA and CDR2 is FQGNSA. The CDR3 has 13 residues. V was cut by 1 base and J by 9 bases, with 9 bases left in between. In nucleotides, the CDR3 is TGTGCCAGCAGCTTAGGGCGGGAAAGGGAGCTGTTTTTT. Protein product: CASSLGRERELFF.

This clone was seen more than once but under ten times. The chain uses TRBV18 and TRBJ1-2; 8 bases match TRBD1. Germline CDR1 and CDR2: KGHSH and LQKENI. This CDR3 is built from 15 residues. V dropped 0 bases and J dropped 4; count of bases not matched to a gene: 4. CDR3 bases: TGTGCCAGCTCACCACCGCAGACAGGGGTCTATGGCTACACCTTC. It translates to CASSPPQTGVYGYTF.

The rearrangement uses TRBV28 and TRBJ2-6; 7 nucleotides line up with TRBD2. Looked up from germline, CDR1 is MDHEN and CDR2 is SYDVKM. The J segment lost 3 bases and the V segment lost 2 bases, leaving 1 base of the junction unmatched. The CDR3 covers 15 residues. CDR3 sequence reads: CASSLGGSGANVLTF. The CDR3 nucleotides read TGTGCCAGCAGTTTAGGCGGGAGTGGGGCCAACGTCCTGACTTTC.

The rearrangement links TRBV10-3 to TRBJ1-5; 8 positions match TRBD1. The CDR3 sequence is 14 residues long. J was trimmed by 4 bases and V by 5 bases; bases with no gene match: 4. The V gene's germline CDR1 is ENHRY and CDR2 SYGVKD. CDR3 protein: CAISLQGVNQPQHF. The CDR3 DNA reads TGTGCCATCAGTTTACAGGGGGTTAATCAGCCCCAGCATTTT.

The chain employs TRBV4-2 and TRBJ2-3; D is ambiguous. The CDR3 runs 15 residues. Germline V CDR1 and CDR2: LGHNA, YNFKEQ. V shed 0 bases and J shed 0 bases, with 7 bases lying between them. In DNA, the CDR3 is TGTGCCAGCAGCCAAGATGACCCTAGCACAGATACGCAGTATTTT. Protein: CASSQDDPSTDTQYF.

The chain couples TRBV7-6 to TRBJ2-2, with D possibly being TRBD1 (6 bases). Germline V gene sequence: CDR1 SGHVS, CDR2 FNYEAQ. CDR3 size: 18 residues. V was shortened by 7 bases and J by 3 bases, with 24 bases between the two germline ends. The CDR3 sequence: CASILKLEDRWDTGELFF. The CDR3, as DNA: TGTGCCAGCATTTTAAAGTTGGAGGACAGATGGGACACCGGGGAGCTGTTTTTT.

The V call is TRBV28, the J call TRBJ2-6; D is tentatively TRBD1 or TRBD2 (5 bases each). CDR1 and CDR2 (germline): MDHEN, SYDVKM. This CDR3 has 16 residues. Trimming stripped 8 bases from V and 1 base from J, with 15 bases between. The CDR3 protein is CASGYLRGSGANVLTF. As DNA, the CDR3 is TGTGCCAGCGGATACTTGAGGGGTTCTGGGGCCAACGTCCTGACTTTC.

The chain has TRBV7-2 and TRBJ2-7; D possibly corresponds to TRBD1 (6 bases). The germline V gene encodes CDR1 SGHTA and CDR2 FQGNSA. Trimming stripped 5 bases from V and 2 bases from J, with 10 bases between. This CDR3 contains 13 residues. CDR3 DNA sequence: TGTGCCAGCAGCGTACAGGGAACCTACGAGCAGTACTTC. It codes for CASSVQGTYEQYF.

V and J are TRBV2 and TRBJ1-2; D not certain. The V gene lost 3 bases and the J gene lost 4 bases, with 9 bases spanning the gap. This CDR3 is built from 13 residues. CDR1 SNHLY and CDR2 FYNNEI come from the germline V gene. This CDR3 reads CASSEQGSYGYTF. CDR3 bases: TGTGCCAGCAGTGAGCAAGGATCCTATGGCTACACCTTC.

CDR3 amino acids: CASSFGQVQETQYF. CDR3 bases: TGCGCCAGCAGCTTTGGACAAGTACAAGAGACCCAGTACTTC. The rearrangement links TRBV5-1 to TRBJ2-5; maybe TRBD1 (5 bases). The CDR3 consists of 14 residues. The germline CDR1 and CDR2 sequences are SGHRS and YFSETQ. V shed 2 bases and J shed 2 bases, with 10 bases lying between them.

V is TRBV7-2 and J is TRBJ1-2, with 7 bases aligning to TRBD1. Losses at the gene ends were 5 bases for V and 8 bases for J; bases not matched to a gene: 8. CDR1 is SGHTA and CDR2 is FQGNSA in the germline V gene. CDR3 length equals 13 residues. The CDR3 region is CASSIDRVGGYTF. In nucleotides, the CDR3 is TGTGCCAGCAGCATAGACAGGGTAGGAGGCTACACCTTC.

The V gene is TRBV5-1, the J gene TRBJ2-3; TRBD2 matches at 10 bases. CDR3 length: 20 residues. Per the germline V gene, CDR1 is SGHRS and CDR2 is YFSETQ. With 0 bases clipped from V and 0 bases from J, the junction kept 13 bases outside the gene matches. The CDR3 nucleotides read TGCGCCAGCAGCTTGGGGTTGTTCCAGCGGGGGGGCCGAAGCACAGATACGCAGTATTTT. Protein sequence: CASSLGLFQRGGRSTDTQYF. The variable domain in full, completed from reference TRBV5-1 and TRBJ2-3, reads KAGVTQTPRYLIKTRGQQVTLSCSPISGHRSVSWYQQTPGQGLQFLFEYFSETQRNKGNFPGRFSGRQFSNSRSEMNVSTLELGDSALYLCASSLGLFQRGGRSTDTQYFGPGTRLTVL.

The gene calls are TRBV29-1 and TRBJ2-5; D is unresolved. CDR3 length: 12 amino acids. CDR1 and CDR2 from the germline V gene are SQVTM and ANQGSEA. V lost 4 bases to trimming and J lost 2 bases, with 8 bases between them. CDR3 amino acids: CSVVGLQETQYF. The CDR3 DNA is TGCAGCGTTGTCGGGCTGCAAGAGACCCAGTACTTC.

A note on this clone: The sample contains more than one DNA sequence encoding this CDR3. The chain is built from TRBV7-2 and TRBJ1-1; D not resolved. Germline lookup yields CDR1 SGHTA and CDR2 FQGNSA. There are 13 residues in the CDR3. The V gene lost 6 bases and the J gene lost 2 bases, with 10 bases spanning the gap. CDR3 sequence: CASSSGPNTEAFF. CDR3 coding DNA: TGTGCCAGCAGTTCCGGGCCAAACACTGAAGCTTTCTTT.

This clone was found once. This chain's CDR3 is CARETGYSYEQYF. The CDR3 DNA reads TGTGCCAGAGAGACAGGATACTCCTACGAGCAGTACTTC. The genes are TRBV5-3 and TRBJ2-7; tentative D call: TRBD1 (6 bases). TRBV5-3 is an ORF; its function is uncertain. This CDR3 has 13 residues. Trimming removed 7 bases from V and 0 bases from J, with 11 bases in between.

The V call is TRBV19, the J call TRBJ1-1; the match to TRBD1 covers 9 bases. This CDR3 region has 15 residues. V was clipped by 8 bases and J by 4 bases; unmatched bases: 11. Germline assignment: CDR1 LNHDA and CDR2 SQIVND (reference sequence). The DNA for the CDR3 is TGTGCCAGTCGGAGGACGGGACAGGGCACCACTGAAGCTTTCTTT. Amino acid sequence: CASRRTGQGTTEAFF.

This clone was detected only once. This rearrangement joins TRBV19 to TRBJ1-5; D remains unclear. Germline V gives CDR1 LNHDA, CDR2 SQIVND (reference sequence). The CDR3 has 14 amino acids. V was clipped by 6 bases and J by 3 bases, with 12 bases between them. The CDR3: CASSLARLNQPQHF. The CDR3 bases are TGTGCCAGTAGCCTGGCCAGACTCAATCAGCCCCAGCATTTT.

V is TRBV6-5 and J is TRBJ1-5, with TRBD1 matching over 9 bases. The ends lost 6 bases at V and 7 bases at J; junction bases unmatched: 7. The CDR3 extends over 14 amino acids. CDR1 MNHEY and CDR2 SVGAGI come from the germline V gene. The CDR3 DNA is TGTGCCAGCAGCCCGACAGGGGGAGGCCAGCCCCAGCATTTT. It specifies CASSPTGGGQPQHF.

The V gene is TRBV7-2, the J gene TRBJ2-3; 8 bases line up with TRBD2. Per germline, CDR1 SGHTA and CDR2 FQGNSA. The CDR3 is made up of 16 amino acids. The V gene end was trimmed by 5 bases and the J gene end by 5 bases; junction bases not matched to a gene: 12. The CDR3 loop is CASSPWGSGVLDTQYF. DNA for the CDR3: TGTGCCAGCAGCCCTTGGGGTAGCGGGGTATTAGATACGCAGTATTTT.

This clone was detected only a few times. The gene calls are TRBV11-2 and TRBJ1-6, with no clear D. CDR3 length: 15 amino acids. Trimming removed 2 bases at V and 8 bases at J, with 13 bases between. Per the germline V gene, CDR1 is SGHAT and CDR2 is FQNNGV. CDR3 sequence (DNA): TGTGCCAGCAGCTTAAACGGGATTCTAGATTCACCCCTCCACTTT. It translates to CASSLNGILDSPLHF. Full variable domain (outside the CDR3, taken from reference TRBV11-2 and TRBJ1-6): EAGVAQSPRYKIIEKRQSVAFWCNPISGHATLYWYQQILGQGPKLLIQFQNNGVVDDSQLPKDRFSAERLKGVDSTLKIQPAKLEDSAVYLCASSLNGILDSPLHFGNGTRLTVT.

This chain connects TRBV7-9 to TRBJ2-1; no definite D call. From germline, CDR1 is SEHNR and CDR2 FQNEAQ (reference sequence). This CDR3 has 14 residues. V dropped 1 base and J dropped 4 bases, with 8 bases sitting between them. The CDR3 coding sequence is TGTGCCAGCAGCTTAGTGTTCGAATACAATGAGCAGTTCTTC. Translation: CASSLVFEYNEQFF.

The V call is TRBV19, the J call TRBJ2-7; 9 nucleotides agree with TRBD1. Germline values: CDR1 LNHDA, CDR2 SQIVND (reference sequence). After removal of 7 bases from V and 0 bases from J, the junction contained 4 bases not matched to a gene. This CDR3 has 14 amino acids. CDR3 residues: CASNRGLSSYEQYF. In DNA form, the CDR3 reads TGTGCCAGTAACAGGGGGCTGAGCTCCTACGAGCAGTACTTC.

The CDR3 here is CAWSYGTNNEQFF. The DNA of the CDR3 is TGTGCCTGGAGTTATGGGACCAACAATGAGCAGTTCTTC. The V gene is TRBV30, the J gene TRBJ2-1; either TRBD1 or TRBD2 may supply D (5 bases each). The CDR3 contains 13 residues. Germline V CDR1 and CDR2: GTSNPN, SVGIG (reference sequence). The ends were cut back, 2 bases at V and 5 bases at J, with 10 bases in the middle. The full variable domain, its missing parts supplied by reference TRBV30 and TRBJ2-1, is SQTIHQWPATLVQPVGSPLSLECTVEGTSNPNLYWYRQAAGRGLQLLFYSVGIGQISSEVPQNLSASRPQDRQFILSSKKLLLSDSGFYLCAWSYGTNNEQFFGPGTRLTVL.

This chain joins TRBV5-1 and TRBJ2-3; the D gene is possibly TRBD2 (7 bases). V lost 6 bases to trimming and J lost 0 bases, with 11 bases between them. Germline lookup yields CDR1 SGHRS and CDR2 YFSETQ. The CDR3 runs to 14 residues. CDR3 residues: CASKGGLSTDTQYF. CDR3 coding DNA: TGCGCCAGCAAGGGGGGGCTCAGCACAGATACGCAGTATTTT.

The chain uses TRBV7-9 and TRBJ1-2; D gene ambiguous. Germline V gives CDR1 SEHNR, CDR2 FQNEAQ (reference sequence). Trimming left V 1 base short and J 6 bases short, with 12 bases between. This CDR3 is built from 14 residues. The CDR3 region is CASSLGWQLDGYTF. The CDR3 DNA sequence: TGTGCCAGCAGCTTAGGATGGCAGTTAGATGGCTACACCTTC.